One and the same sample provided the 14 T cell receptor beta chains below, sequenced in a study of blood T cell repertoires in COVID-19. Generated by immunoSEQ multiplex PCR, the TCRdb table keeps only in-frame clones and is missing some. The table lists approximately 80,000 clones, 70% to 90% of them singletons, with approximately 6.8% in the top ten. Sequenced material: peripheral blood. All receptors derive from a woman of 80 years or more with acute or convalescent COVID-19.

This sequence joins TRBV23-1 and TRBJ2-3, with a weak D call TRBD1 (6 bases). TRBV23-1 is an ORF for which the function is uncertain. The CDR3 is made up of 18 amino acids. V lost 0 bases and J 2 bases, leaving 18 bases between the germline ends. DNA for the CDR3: TGCGCCAGCAGTCAATCGTATAAGCACAGGGTACACACAGATACGCAGTATTTT. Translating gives CASSQSYKHRVHTDTQYF.

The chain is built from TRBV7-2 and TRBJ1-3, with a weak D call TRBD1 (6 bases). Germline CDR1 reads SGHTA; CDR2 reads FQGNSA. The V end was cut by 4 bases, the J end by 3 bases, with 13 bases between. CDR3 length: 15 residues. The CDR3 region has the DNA TGTGCCAGCAGCTCGAATACAGGGTATGGAAACACCATATATTTT. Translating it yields CASSSNTGYGNTIYF.

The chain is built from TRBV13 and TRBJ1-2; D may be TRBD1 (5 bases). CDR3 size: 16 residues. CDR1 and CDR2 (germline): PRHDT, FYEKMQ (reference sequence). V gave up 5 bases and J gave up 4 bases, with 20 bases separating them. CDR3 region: CASSAVTVNGGYGYTF. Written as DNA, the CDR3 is TGTGCCAGCAGCGCGGTGACAGTCAACGGTGGCTATGGCTACACCTTC.

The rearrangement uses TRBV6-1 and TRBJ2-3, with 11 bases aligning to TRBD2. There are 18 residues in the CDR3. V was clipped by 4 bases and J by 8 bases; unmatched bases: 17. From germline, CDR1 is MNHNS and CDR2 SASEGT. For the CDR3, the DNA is TGTGCCAGCAGTGCGACGACCTCACTAGCGGGGGTTCCCCTTACGCAGTATTTT. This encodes CASSATTSLAGVPLTQYF.

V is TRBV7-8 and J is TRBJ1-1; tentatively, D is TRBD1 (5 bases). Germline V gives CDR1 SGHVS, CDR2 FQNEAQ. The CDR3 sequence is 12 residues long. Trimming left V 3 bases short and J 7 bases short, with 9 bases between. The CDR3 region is CASSFDSVEAFF. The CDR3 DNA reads TGTGCCAGCAGCTTTGACAGCGTTGAAGCTTTCTTT.

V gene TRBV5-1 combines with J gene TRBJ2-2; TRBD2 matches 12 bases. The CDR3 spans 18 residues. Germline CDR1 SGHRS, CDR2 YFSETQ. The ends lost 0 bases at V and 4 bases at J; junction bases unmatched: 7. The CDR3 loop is CASSLVPSGRAITGELFF. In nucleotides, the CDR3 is TGCGCCAGCAGCTTGGTCCCTAGCGGGAGGGCCATCACCGGGGAGCTGTTTTTT.

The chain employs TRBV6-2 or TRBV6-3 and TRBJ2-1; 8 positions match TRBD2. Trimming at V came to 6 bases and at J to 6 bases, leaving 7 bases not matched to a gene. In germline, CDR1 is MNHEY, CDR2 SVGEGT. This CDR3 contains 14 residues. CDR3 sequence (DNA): TGTGCCAGCAGCCACAGCGGGGGAGGCAATGAGCAGTTCTTC. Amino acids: CASSHSGGGNEQFF.

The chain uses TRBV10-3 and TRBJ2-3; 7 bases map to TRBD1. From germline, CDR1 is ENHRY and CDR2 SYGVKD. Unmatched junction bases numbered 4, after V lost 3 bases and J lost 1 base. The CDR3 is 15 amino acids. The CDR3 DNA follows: TGTGCCATCAGTGAAAGGGACAGCCGCACAGATACGCAGTATTTT. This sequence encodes CAISERDSRTDTQYF.

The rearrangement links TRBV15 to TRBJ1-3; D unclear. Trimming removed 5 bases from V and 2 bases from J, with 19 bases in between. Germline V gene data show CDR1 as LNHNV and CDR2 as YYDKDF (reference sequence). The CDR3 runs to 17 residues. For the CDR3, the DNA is TGTGCCACCAGCCCTTTAGCTGGCAGCTCTCCTGGAAACACCATATATTTT. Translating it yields CATSPLAGSSPGNTIYF.

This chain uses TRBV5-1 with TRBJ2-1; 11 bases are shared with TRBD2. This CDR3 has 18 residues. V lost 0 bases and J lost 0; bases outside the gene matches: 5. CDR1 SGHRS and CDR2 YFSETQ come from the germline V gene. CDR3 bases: TGCGCCAGCAGCTTGGCCATAACTAGCGGGAGCTCCTACAATGAGCAGTTCTTC. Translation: CASSLAITSGSSYNEQFF.

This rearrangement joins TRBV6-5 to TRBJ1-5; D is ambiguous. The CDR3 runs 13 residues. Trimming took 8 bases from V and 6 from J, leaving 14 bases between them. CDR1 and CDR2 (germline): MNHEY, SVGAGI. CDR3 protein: CASVENAGQPQHF. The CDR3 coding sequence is TGTGCCAGCGTAGAAAACGCTGGTCAGCCCCAGCATTTT.

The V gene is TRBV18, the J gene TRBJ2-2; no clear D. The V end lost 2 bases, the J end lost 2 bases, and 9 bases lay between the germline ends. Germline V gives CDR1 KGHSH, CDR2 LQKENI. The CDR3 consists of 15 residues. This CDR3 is CASSPNRVNTGELFF. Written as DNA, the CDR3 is TGTGCCAGCTCACCAAATCGGGTCAACACCGGGGAGCTGTTTTTT.

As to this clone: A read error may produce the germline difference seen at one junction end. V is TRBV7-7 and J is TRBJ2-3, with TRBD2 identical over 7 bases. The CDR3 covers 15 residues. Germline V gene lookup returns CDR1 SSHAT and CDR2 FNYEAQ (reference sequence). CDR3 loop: CASSQGEGIRDTQYF. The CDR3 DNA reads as TGTGCTAGCAGCCAAGGGGAGGGGATCAGAGATACGCAGTATTTT.

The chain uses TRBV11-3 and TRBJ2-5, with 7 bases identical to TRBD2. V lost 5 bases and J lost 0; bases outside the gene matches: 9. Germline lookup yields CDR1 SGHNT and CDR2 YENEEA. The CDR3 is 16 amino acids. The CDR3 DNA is TGTGCCAGCAGCGCTGGGGCTAGCGGATACCAAGAGACCCAGTACTTC. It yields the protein CASSAGASGYQETQYF.